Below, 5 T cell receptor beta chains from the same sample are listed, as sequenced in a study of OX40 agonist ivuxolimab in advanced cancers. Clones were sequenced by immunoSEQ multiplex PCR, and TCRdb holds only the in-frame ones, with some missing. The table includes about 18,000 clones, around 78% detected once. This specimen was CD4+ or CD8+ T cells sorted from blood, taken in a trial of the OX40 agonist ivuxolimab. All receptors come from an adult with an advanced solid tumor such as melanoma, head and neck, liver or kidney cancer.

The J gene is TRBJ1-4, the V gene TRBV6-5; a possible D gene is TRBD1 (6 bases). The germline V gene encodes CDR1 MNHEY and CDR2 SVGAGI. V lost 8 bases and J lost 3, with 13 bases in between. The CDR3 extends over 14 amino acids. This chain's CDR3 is CASGPGAANEKLFF. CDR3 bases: TGTGCCAGCGGACCAGGGGCAGCTAATGAAAAACTGTTTTTT.

The CDR3 is CSVRVQYNEQFF. CDR3 nucleotide sequence: TGCAGCGTCAGAGTTCAGTACAATGAGCAGTTCTTC. The V and J genes are TRBV29-1 and TRBJ2-1; no firm D call. This CDR3 spans 12 amino acids. V was trimmed by 6 bases and J by 4 bases, leaving 10 bases between them. Germline CDR1 SQVTM, CDR2 ANQGSEA.

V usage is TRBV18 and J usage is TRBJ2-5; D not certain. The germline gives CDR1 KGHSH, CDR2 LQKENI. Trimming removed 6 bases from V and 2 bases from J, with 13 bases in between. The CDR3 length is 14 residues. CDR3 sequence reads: CASSLQADQETQYF. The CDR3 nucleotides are TGTGCCAGCTCCCTCCAGGCGGATCAAGAGACCCAGTACTTC. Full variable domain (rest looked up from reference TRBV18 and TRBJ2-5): NAGVMQNPRHLVRRRGQEARLRCSPMKGHSHVYWYRQLPEEGLKFMVYLQKENIIDESGMPKERFSAEFPKEGPSILRIQQVVRGDSAAYFCASSLQADQETQYFGPGTRLLVL.

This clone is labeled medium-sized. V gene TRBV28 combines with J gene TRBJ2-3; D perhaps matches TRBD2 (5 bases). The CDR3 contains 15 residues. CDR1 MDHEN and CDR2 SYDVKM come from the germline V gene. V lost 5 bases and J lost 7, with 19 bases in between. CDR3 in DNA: TGTGCCAGCAGTCCTCCCGGAGCGGACCTGAATACGCAGTATTTT. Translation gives CASSPPGADLNTQYF. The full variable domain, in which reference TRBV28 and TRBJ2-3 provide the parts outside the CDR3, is DVKVTQSSRYLVKRTGEKVFLECVQDMDHENMFWYRQDPGLGLRLIYFSYDVKMKEKGDIPEGYSVSREKKERFSLILESASTNQTSMYLCASSPPGADLNTQYFGPGTRLTVL.

The CDR3 coding sequence is TGTGCCAGCAAGGCATGGGCGGGAGGAGATACGCAGTATTTT. Translating gives CASKAWAGGDTQYF. The chain combines TRBV7-2 with TRBJ2-3; 8 bases fit TRBD2. Germline assignment: CDR1 SGHTA and CDR2 FQGNSA. This CDR3 spans 14 amino acids. V gave up 7 bases and J gave up 5 bases; unmatched junction bases: 8.